Listed below are T cell receptor beta chains from one sample, sequenced in a study of OX40 agonist ivuxolimab in advanced cancers. Using immunoSEQ multiplex PCR, the repertoire was profiled, and TCRdb retains in-frame clones only, with some absent. The data contain roughly 64,000 clones, 75% to 95% of them singletons. The sample in question was CD4+ or CD8+ T cells sorted from blood, obtained in a trial of the OX40 agonist ivuxolimab. These receptors were collected from an adult with an advanced solid tumor such as melanoma, head and neck, liver or kidney cancer. CDR3s include the opening cysteine and the closing phenylalanine or tryptophan. Fields, in order: clone size, J gene, V gene, CDR3 length, D gene, CDR3 DNA, CDR3 protein. D genes are given only for firm matches. Some rows mark clone size as missing; the rest say once, few, many or name a class of expanded clone.

. | TRBJ2-1 | TRBV2 | 16 | . | TGTGCCAGCAGTCGAATAGCGGAAAGCTCCTACAATGAGCAGTTCTTC | CASSRIAESSYNEQFF
. | TRBJ1-1 | TRBV5-1 | 15 | TRBD1 | TGCGCCAGCAGCTTCGGGACAGGGGGCCGGACTGAAGCTTTCTTT | CASSFGTGGRTEAFF
once | TRBJ1-6 | TRBV7-6 | 12 | . | TGTGCCAGCAGCTTAGCTAATTCACCCCTCCACTTT | CASSLANSPLHF
. | TRBJ2-7 | TRBV18 | 15 | TRBD2 | TGTGCCAGCTCCGAAAGACTAGCGACCTCCTACGAGCAGTACTTC | CASSERLATSYEQYF
. | TRBJ2-1 | TRBV18 | 14 | . | TGTGCCAGCTCACCCTTAGGGGGGCTCAATGAGCAGTTCTTC | CASSPLGGLNEQFF
. | TRBJ1-5 | TRBV6-5 | 13 | . | TGTGCCAGCAGTTACTCGGGCATGCAGCCCCAGCATTTT | CASSYSGMQPQHF
. | TRBJ2-7 | TRBV11-3 | 14 | . | TGTGCCAGCAGCTTAGATCGTACGTTAGCCGAGCAGTACTTC | CASSLDRTLAEQYF
. | TRBJ2-1 | TRBV21-1 | 15 | . | TGTGCCAGCAGTGAAGGACAGGGGTCACACAATGAGCAGTTCTTC | CASSEGQGSHNEQFF
. | TRBJ2-7 | TRBV6-5 | 15 | TRBD2 | TGTGCCAGCAGTTACTATAGCGGGAGGGCCTACGAGCAGTACTTC | CASSYYSGRAYEQYF
. | TRBJ2-7 | TRBV6-5 | 14 | . | TGTGCCAGCAGTTACGCGGGTCCCCGGAACGAGCAGTACTTC | CASSYAGPRNEQYF
. | TRBJ2-5 | TRBV7-9 | 13 | . | TGTGCCAGCAGCTTAGCAGGGGGTGAGACCCAGTACTTC | CASSLAGGETQYF
. | TRBJ2-7 | TRBV10-1 | 15 | TRBD2 | TGCGCCAGCAGTGAGGAATCTAGCGGGAGCTACGAGCAGTACTTC | CASSEESSGSYEQYF
. | TRBJ2-5 | TRBV4-3 | 16 | TRBD2 | TGCGCCAGCAGCCAAGTCCTAGCGGGAGGCCAAGAGACCCAGTACTTC | CASSQVLAGGQETQYF
. | TRBJ2-1 | TRBV6-1 | 14 | TRBD2 | TGTGCCAGCAAACCCACGGGGGGGAGGGATGAGCAGTTCTTC | CASKPTGGRDEQFF
. | TRBJ1-1 | TRBV18 | 13 | . | TGTGCCAGCTCACCTCAGGCAGGGCGTGAAGCTTTCTTT | CASSPQAGREAFF
. | TRBJ2-2 | TRBV5-6 | 14 | . | TGTGCCAGCAGCTTGGTTAGCAGGGCCGGGGAGCTGTTTTTT | CASSLVSRAGELFF
once | TRBJ1-1 | TRBV6-5 | 14 | . | TGTGCCAGCGCCAAAGGGACAACGAACACTGAAGCTTTCTTT | CASAKGTTNTEAFF
once | TRBJ1-1 | TRBV7-8 | 15 | . | TGTGCCAGCAGCTTGGTAGGTGTGGAGGGCACTGAAGCTTTCTTT | CASSLVGVEGTEAFF
. | TRBJ2-5 | TRBV7-9 | 15 | . | TGTGCCAGCAGCGCAGCTAGCTGGGGGGTAGAGACCCAGTACTTC | CASSAASWGVETQYF
. | TRBJ2-2 | TRBV18 | 18 | TRBD2 | TGTGCCAGCTCATCACTAGCGGGGGAGGGCCCGCGGACCGGGGAGCTGTTTTTT | CASSSLAGEGPRTGELFF
. | TRBJ2-1 | TRBV9 | 15 | TRBD2 | TGTGCCAGCAGCGTAGGACTAGCGGCTTACAATGAGCAGTTCTTC | CASSVGLAAYNEQFF
. | TRBJ2-2 | TRBV19 | 17 | TRBD2 | TGTGCCAGTAGTACCCTGACTAGCGGGAGGACTGCCGGGGAGCTGTTTTTT | CASSTLTSGRTAGELFF
. | TRBJ1-3 | TRBV6-5 | 15 | . | TGTGCCAGCAGGCGCCTGGACAGCTCTGGAAACACCATATATTTT | CASRRLDSSGNTIYF
. | TRBJ2-1 | TRBV9 | 15 | TRBD2 | TGTGCCAGCAGCACCGCGGGACTAGCGAGCAATGAGCAGTTCTTC | CASSTAGLASNEQFF
. | TRBJ2-2 | TRBV18 | 11 | . | TGTGCCAGCTCCTTCCCCGGGGAGCTGTTTTTT | CASSFPGELFF
. | TRBJ2-7 | TRBV18 | 14 | TRBD2 | TGTGCCAGCTCACCGGGACTAGCGGGAGAGGAGCAGTACTTC | CASSPGLAGEEQYF
. | TRBJ2-5 | TRBV25-1 | 16 | TRBD2 | TGTGCCAGCAGTGATTGGGGGGGGTCCCACCAAGAGACCCAGTACTTC | CASSDWGGSHQETQYF
. | TRBJ1-2 | TRBV2 | 12 | . | TGTGCCAGCAGTGAACACTTAGGAGCTCACACCTTC | CASSEHLGAHTF
few | TRBJ2-7 | TRBV9 | 15 | TRBD1 | TGTGCCAGCAGCGCAACGGGACAGGGTACCTACGAGCAGTACTTC | CASSATGQGTYEQYF
. | TRBJ2-7 | TRBV6-5 | 13 | . | TGTGCCAGCAGTGATGGACAGCTCTACGAGCAGTACTTC | CASSDGQLYEQYF
. | TRBJ2-1 | TRBV19 | 18 | TRBD2 | TGTGCCAGTAGTAGGGTCGTTGGGGCGGGAGGGCCTAGCAATGAGCAGTTCTTC | CASSRVVGAGGPSNEQFF
. | TRBJ2-2 | TRBV2 | 15 | . | TGTGCCAGCAGTGAACTGGGGTCGAACACCGGGGAGCTGTTTTTT | CASSELGSNTGELFF
few | TRBJ2-1 | TRBV7-2 | 15 | TRBD2 | TGTGCCAGCAGCTTTGCGGGAGGGGGTTACAATGAGCAGTTCTTC | CASSFAGGGYNEQFF
. | TRBJ2-7 | TRBV6-5 | 14 | . | TGTGCCAGCGGCTTTAGAGGGGCTTTCTACGAGCAGTACTTC | CASGFRGAFYEQYF
. | TRBJ1-2 | TRBV14 | 13 | TRBD1 | TGTGCCAGCAGCCCCGGGACAGACTATGGCTACACCTTC | CASSPGTDYGYTF
. | TRBJ2-3 | TRBV5-1 | 17 | TRBD2 | TGCGCCAGCAGTGGTAGCGGGAGGGTTTCTAGCACAGATACGCAGTATTTT | CASSGSGRVSSTDTQYF
. | TRBJ2-7 | TRBV4-3 | 15 | . | TGCGCCAGCAGCCAAGAATACCCTTTAGTGGGGGAGCAGTACTTC | CASSQEYPLVGEQYF
. | TRBJ2-7 | TRBV5-4 | 16 | . | TGTGCCAGCAGCTTGGCGGGGCAGGCCAGCTCCTACGAGCAGTACTTC | CASSLAGQASSYEQYF
. | TRBJ2-2 | TRBV5-1 | 16 | TRBD2 | TGCGCCAGCAGCTTTGGCGCTAGCGGTGACACCGGGGAGCTGTTTTTT | CASSFGASGDTGELFF
. | TRBJ2-4 | TRBV25-1 | 15 | . | TGTGCCAGCAGTGAATCGGGTTTAGGCAAAAACATTCAGTACTTC | CASSESGLGKNIQYF
. | TRBJ2-3 | TRBV7-8 | 15 | . | TGTGCCAGCAGCTTAGAAACGGTTAGCACAGATACGCAGTATTTT | CASSLETVSTDTQYF
. | TRBJ1-5 | TRBV19 | 14 | . | TGTGCCAGTAGTGCAACAGGTGGTGGACAGCCCCAGCATTTT | CASSATGGGQPQHF
. | TRBJ1-5 | TRBV13 | 15 | . | TGTGCCAGCAGCTTAGGCCGAGCAGGGAATCAGCCCCAGCATTTT | CASSLGRAGNQPQHF
. | TRBJ1-2 | TRBV10-2 | 13 | . | TGCGCCAGCAGTGATAAGATCTTCTATGGCTACACCTTC | CASSDKIFYGYTF
. | TRBJ2-2 | TRBV9 | 17 | . | TGTGCCAGCAGCGCTAGGACGGGGAGAATAAACACCGGGGAGCTGTTTTTT | CASSARTGRINTGELFF
. | TRBJ2-2 | TRBV6-1 | 14 | . | TGTGCCAGCAGTGTTACAGGGAACACCGGGGAGCTGTTTTTT | CASSVTGNTGELFF
. | TRBJ2-1 | TRBV4-1 | 17 | TRBD2 | TGCGCCAGCAGCCAACCGGGACTAGCGGGAGAGAGCAATGAGCAGTTCTTC | CASSQPGLAGESNEQFF
once | TRBJ2-7 | TRBV11-3 | 14 | . | TGTGCCAGCAGCTTAGTCGCTACCTCCTACGAGCAGTACTTC | CASSLVATSYEQYF
. | TRBJ2-1 | TRBV6-5 | 16 | . | TGTGCCAGCAGTTACTCGATCATACAGCTCGACAATGAGCAGTTCTTC | CASSYSIIQLDNEQFF
. | TRBJ2-1 | TRBV14 | 15 | . | TGTGCCAGCAGCCTCCTGGGGGGCGGACACAATGAGCAGTTCTTC | CASSLLGGGHNEQFF
. | TRBJ2-1 | TRBV27 | 13 | . | TGTGCCAGCAGTCCTGCGGGGTACAATGAGCAGTTCTTC | CASSPAGYNEQFF
. | TRBJ2-5 | TRBV27 | 14 | . | TGTGCCAGCAGTTTAAGGAGGTTGCAAGAGACCCAGTACTTC | CASSLRRLQETQYF
. | TRBJ2-1 | TRBV9 | 15 | TRBD2 | TGTGCCAGCAGCGCGACTAGCGGGGTATACAATGAGCAGTTCTTC | CASSATSGVYNEQFF
. | TRBJ2-3 | TRBV6-7 | 14 | . | TGTGCCAGGTTTCTCCTCGGGGGCACAGATACGCAGTATTTT | CARFLLGGTDTQYF